This TCR beta chain was recorded in a study of blood T cell repertoires in COVID-19. The age range of participants was 18 to 89 years, with residence in under 30 US areas. Trimming cost V 3 bases and J 5 bases; bases outside gene matches: 9. This CDR3 has 15 amino acids. The germline V gene encodes CDR1 SGDLS and CDR2 YYNGEE. Assay used: immunoSEQ multiplex PCR; TCRdb lists only in-frame clones, some missing. The sample carries over 250,000 clones, less than 90% recorded once. The specimen sequenced was PBMCs or T cells enriched from blood (not recorded which). The rearrangement links TRBV9 to TRBJ1-1; 8 bases line up with TRBD1. This TCR was sampled from a woman in her forties or fifties who had recovered from COVID-19. CDR3 coding DNA: TGTGCCAGCAGCGCCGCCGGGACAGGTCATACTGAAGCTTTCTTT. It is translated as CASSAAGTGHTEAFF. The entire variable domain, with the rest obtained from reference TRBV9 and TRBJ1-1, is as follows: DSGVTQTPKHLITATGQRVTLRCSPRSGDLSVYWYQQSLDQGLQFLIQYYNGEERAKGNILERFSAQQFPDLHSELNLSSLELGDSALYFCASSAAGTGHTEAFFGQGTRLTVV.